This T cell receptor beta chain stems from a study of human T cells and chemical hapten exposure. Looking at the study overall: Read at 6 days, the patch tests placed 0.01% DPC on the upper back.

Using its own MiXCR run on the RACE reads, TCRdb lists one record per CDR3 protein. The repertoire holds about 84,000 distinct CDR3 sequences, more than 9% seen once, with 4.5% to 5% in the top ten. The germline V gene has CDR1 KGHSH and CDR2 LQKENI. CDR3 length equals 14 residues. V dropped 3 bases and J dropped 4 bases, with 12 bases sitting between them. Time point noted: patch test 2, 6 weeks after DPC sensitization. Treatment: therapeutic diphenylcyclopropenone sensitization with weekly scalp DPC. Alopecia patients between 18 and 70 years old and suitable for DPC were used as donors. Here the sequenced sample was whole blood, taken in connection with sensitization to the hapten diphenylcyclopropenone (DPC). This TCR derives from a woman between 50 and 59 years old with alopecia areata. Some clones in this sample may be carry-over from other donors' samples. V is TRBV18 and J is TRBJ1-1; D unclear. The CDR3, as DNA: TGTGCCAGCTCACCGGAGCAGAGGATCACTGAAGCTTTCTTT. Amino acids: CASSPEQRITEAFF.